This record concerns one T cell receptor (beta chain) sequence. This entry is derived from a study of blood T cell repertoires in COVID-19. Across the whole study: COVID-19 samples, acute and convalescent, were from the United States, Italy and Spain. T cells, B-cell-depleted T cells, or PBMCs provided the cDNA or gDNA that served as material.

This CDR3 region has 18 residues. In germline, CDR1 is MGHRA, CDR2 YSYEKL. The trim removed 2 bases at V and 5 bases at J, leaving 11 bases unmatched. TCRdb's copy holds only in-frame clones and misses some; the assay was immunoSEQ multiplex PCR. The table includes some 260,000 clones, approximately 88% detected once. The V call is TRBV4-1, the J call TRBJ2-5, with 13 nucleotides matching TRBD2. This TCR was recovered from an older woman with COVID-19, enrolled during active disease. Input material: peripheral blood. The DNA for the CDR3 is TGCGCCAGCAGCCAAACCTATCCGACTAGCGGGAGGAGGGAGACCCAGTACTTC. Its translation: CASSQTYPTSGRRETQYF.